The rows below give T cell receptor beta chains drawn from one sample of a study of T cells in Graves' hyperthyroidism and ophthalmopathy. Using its own MiXCR run on the multiplex PCR reads, TCRdb lists one record per CDR3 protein. The sample yields 500,000 to 600,000 distinct CDR3 sequences, around 46% seen once. The sample consisted of peripheral blood or thyroid tissue (not recorded which). These receptors came from an adult woman with Graves' disease, either hyperthyroidism or ophthalmopathy (not recorded which). The CDR3 runs from the conserved cysteine through the conserved F or W. Fields, in order: clone size, D gene, V gene, J gene, CDR3 DNA, CDR3 protein. The D gene is left open where the match is weak. Only some rows state a clone size, as once, few, many or a class for expanded clones.

size: once; D: NA; V: TRBV12-3/TRBV12-4; J: TRBJ1-1; DNA: TGTGCCAGCACCTTGGGGCGGTGCACTGAAGCTTTCTTT; CDR3: CASTLGRCTEAFF
size: NA; D: NA; V: TRBV7-6; J: TRBJ2-1; DNA: TGTGCCAGCAGCTTAGGTGCCAGGCGGGCCGCTGAGCAGTTCTTC; CDR3: CASSLGARRAAEQFF
size: NA; D: TRBD1; V: TRBV18; J: TRBJ1-3; DNA: TGTGCCAGCTCACCGGGACAGGGAGTTTCTGGAAACACCATATATTTT; CDR3: CASSPGQGVSGNTIYF
size: many; D: TRBD1; V: TRBV6-5; J: TRBJ1-1; DNA: TGTGCCAGCACCCCGGGGGACAGGGTTCGCACTGAAGCTTTCTTT; CDR3: CASTPGDRVRTEAFF
size: NA; D: TRBD1; V: TRBV2; J: TRBJ1-2; DNA: TGTGCCAGCAGGGACAGGGTCAACTATGGCTACACCTTC; CDR3: CASRDRVNYGYTF
size: many; D: NA; V: TRBV7-9; J: TRBJ2-5; DNA: TGTGCCAGCAGATACCTCCGGGGATCCCAAGAGACCCAGTACTTC; CDR3: CASRYLRGSQETQYF
size: many; D: NA; V: TRBV4-1; J: TRBJ1-2; DNA: TGCGCCAGCAGCCAAGGCCGGGACATTCGGGGTGGCTACACCTTC; CDR3: CASSQGRDIRGGYTF
size: many; D: NA; V: TRBV19; J: TRBJ2-6; DNA: TGTGCCAGCGGGGGGCACGTCTCTGGGGCCAACGTCCTGACTTTC; CDR3: CASGGHVSGANVLTF
size: many; D: TRBD2; V: TRBV7-9; J: TRBJ2-7; DNA: TGTGCCAGCAGCTTAGGTCTGGCTAGCGGGTACGAGCAGTACTTC; CDR3: CASSLGLASGYEQYF
size: NA; D: NA; V: TRBV10-3; J: TRBJ1-4; DNA: TGTGCCATCAGGGCAGGGTCTAATGAAAAACTGTTTTTT; CDR3: CAIRAGSNEKLFF
size: many; D: NA; V: TRBV7-9; J: TRBJ1-3; DNA: TGTGCCAGCAGCTTGTCCGCAAGGTTACACCTCTCTGGAAACACCATATATTTT; CDR3: CASSLSARLHLSGNTIYF
size: few; D: NA; V: TRBV28; J: TRBJ1-1; DNA: TGTGCCAGCAAGGGCCGGAACACTGAAGCTTTCTTT; CDR3: CASKGRNTEAFF
size: many; D: TRBD1; V: TRBV19; J: TRBJ1-5; DNA: TGTGCCAGTAGTGCCACAGGGGGAGGTCAGCCCCAGCATTTT; CDR3: CASSATGGGQPQHF
size: NA; D: TRBD1; V: TRBV7-9; J: TRBJ2-1; DNA: TGTGCCAGCAGTCACATCAGGGGGCCCTACAATGAGCAGTTCTTC; CDR3: CASSHIRGPYNEQFF
size: many; D: NA; V: TRBV13; J: TRBJ2-7; DNA: TGTGCCAGCAGCTTTGAGGGGGAGAGGGAGCAGTACTTC; CDR3: CASSFEGEREQYF
size: NA; D: NA; V: TRBV5-1; J: TRBJ2-7; DNA: TGCGCCAGCAGCTTGTGGGGCCTCGAGCAGTACTTC; CDR3: CASSLWGLEQYF
size: many; D: NA; V: TRBV5-1; J: TRBJ2-2; DNA: TGCGCCAGCAGCTTGGAGGGACCGAACACCGGGGAGCTGTTTTTT; CDR3: CASSLEGPNTGELFF
size: many; D: NA; V: TRBV5-1; J: TRBJ2-7; DNA: TGCGCCAGCAGCTTGGGGCCGCCGAGTTACGAGCAGTACTTC; CDR3: CASSLGPPSYEQYF
size: few; D: NA; V: TRBV2; J: TRBJ1-3; DNA: TGTGCCAGCAGCCGACGCAGGGAATCCGGAAACACCATATATTTT; CDR3: CASSRRRESGNTIYF
size: NA; D: NA; V: TRBV28; J: TRBJ1-5; DNA: TGTGCCAGCAGTTGGGGGACGAGCAATCAGCCCCAGCATTTT; CDR3: CASSWGTSNQPQHF
size: many; D: NA; V: TRBV7-2; J: TRBJ2-7; DNA: TGTGCCAGCAGCTTAGGATCACTGGAGCAGTACTTC; CDR3: CASSLGSLEQYF